What follows are 6 T cell receptor beta chains derived from one specimen sequenced in a study of blood T cell repertoires in COVID-19. Assay: immunoSEQ multiplex PCR; the TCRdb copy retains only in-frame clones and omits some. The sample consists of roughly 20,000 clones, roughly 89% of them appearing once. The sample was peripheral blood. These receptors all come from a woman at least 80 years old with active COVID-19.

J is TRBJ2-7 and V is TRBV4-3, with D possibly matching TRBD2 (5 bases). Germline CDR1 LGHNA, CDR2 YSLEER. The CDR3 extends over 16 amino acids. Trimming left V 0 bases short and J 2 bases short, with 14 bases between. The CDR3 loop is CASSQEWRGPAYEQYF. Here the CDR3 DNA reads TGCGCCAGCAGCCAAGAATGGCGCGGGCCCGCCTACGAGCAGTACTTC.

This clone has a single count. The J gene is TRBJ1-2, the V gene TRBV11-2; 7 bases map to TRBD1. The V and J ends lost 6 bases and 1 base, in that order; junction bases with no gene match: 5. The CDR3 covers 14 residues. The V gene's germline CDR1 is SGHAT and CDR2 FQNNGV. The DNA for the CDR3 is TGTGCCAGCAGAGCCGGACAGGATAACTATGGCTACACCTTC. Protein: CASRAGQDNYGYTF. Supplemented by reference TRBV11-2 and TRBJ1-2, the full variable domain reads EAGVAQSPRYKIIEKRQSVAFWCNPISGHATLYWYQQILGQGPKLLIQFQNNGVVDDSQLPKDRFSAERLKGVDSTLKIQPAKLEDSAVYLCASRAGQDNYGYTFGSGTRLTVV.

This clone was counted once. V is TRBV6-2 or TRBV6-3 and J is TRBJ1-5, with 7 bases that match TRBD1. CDR3 size: 17 residues. Trimming at V came to 2 bases and at J to 3 bases, leaving 10 bases not matched to a gene. The germline V gene has CDR1 MNHEY and CDR2 SVGEGT. The CDR3 sequence: CASSYLNTGVHNQPQHF. DNA for the CDR3: TGTGCCAGCAGTTACCTCAATACAGGGGTCCACAATCAGCCCCAGCATTTT.

This chain connects TRBV6-6 to TRBJ2-1, with TRBD2 as a possible D gene (5 bases). CDR3 length: 14 amino acids. Germline CDR1 and CDR2: MNHNY and SVGAGI (reference sequence). Trimming shortened V by 7 bases and J by 6 bases, and 16 bases separated the two germline ends. The CDR3 nucleotides are TGTGCCAGCACGGCGGGCCCCACAGCCAATGAGCAGTTCTTC. Its translation: CASTAGPTANEQFF.

This clone showed up just a few times. The chain recombines TRBV7-9 with TRBJ1-5, with 7 bases identical to TRBD1. V lost 4 bases, J lost 11 bases, and 11 bases stayed unmatched. This CDR3 has 14 amino acids. CDR1 and CDR2 from the germline V gene are SEHNR and FQNEAQ (reference sequence). This chain's CDR3 is CASSWDSPNQAQHF. The CDR3 nucleotides are TGTGCCAGCAGCTGGGACAGTCCGAATCAAGCCCAGCATTTT.

This clone was seen just once. The chain is built from TRBV25-1 and TRBJ2-1, with D uncertain. Per germline, CDR1 MGHDK and CDR2 SYGVNS. The CDR3 has 12 residues. Trimming left V 8 bases short and J 3 bases short, with 8 bases between. The CDR3 nucleotides are TGTGCCAGCCACGGTGGCTACAATGAGCAGTTCTTC. Amino acid sequence: CASHGGYNEQFF.